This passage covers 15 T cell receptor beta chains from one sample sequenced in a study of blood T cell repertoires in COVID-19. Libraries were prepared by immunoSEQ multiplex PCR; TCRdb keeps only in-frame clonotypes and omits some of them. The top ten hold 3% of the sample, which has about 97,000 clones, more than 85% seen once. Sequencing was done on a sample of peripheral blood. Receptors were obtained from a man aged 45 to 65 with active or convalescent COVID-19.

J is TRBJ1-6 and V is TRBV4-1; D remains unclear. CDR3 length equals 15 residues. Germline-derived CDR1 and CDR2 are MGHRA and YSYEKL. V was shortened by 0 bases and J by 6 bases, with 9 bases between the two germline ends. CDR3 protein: CASSQEGGFNSPLHF. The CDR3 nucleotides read TGCGCCAGCAGCCAAGAGGGAGGGTTTAATTCACCCCTCCACTTT.

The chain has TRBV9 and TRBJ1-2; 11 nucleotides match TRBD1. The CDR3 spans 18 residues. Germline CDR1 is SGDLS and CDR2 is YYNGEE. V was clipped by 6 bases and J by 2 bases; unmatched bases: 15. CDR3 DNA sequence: TGTGCCAGCACCGTCGTAGTCAAGGGGGACAGGGGGAACTATGGCTACACCTTC. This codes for CASTVVVKGDRGNYGYTF.

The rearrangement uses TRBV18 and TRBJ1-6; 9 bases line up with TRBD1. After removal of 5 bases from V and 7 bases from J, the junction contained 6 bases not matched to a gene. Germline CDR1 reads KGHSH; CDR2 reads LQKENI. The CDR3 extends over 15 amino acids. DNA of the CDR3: TGTGCCAGCTCATTCCTCGACAGGGGGAATTCACCCCTCCACTTT. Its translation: CASSFLDRGNSPLHF.

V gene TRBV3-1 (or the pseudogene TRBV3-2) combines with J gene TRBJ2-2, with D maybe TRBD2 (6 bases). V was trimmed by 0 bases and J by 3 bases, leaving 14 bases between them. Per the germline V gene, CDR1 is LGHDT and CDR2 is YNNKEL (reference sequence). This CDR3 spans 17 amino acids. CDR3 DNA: TGTGCCAGCAGCCAAGATCGCGGGGTGTCATACACCGGGGAGCTGTTTTTT. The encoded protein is CASSQDRGVSYTGELFF.

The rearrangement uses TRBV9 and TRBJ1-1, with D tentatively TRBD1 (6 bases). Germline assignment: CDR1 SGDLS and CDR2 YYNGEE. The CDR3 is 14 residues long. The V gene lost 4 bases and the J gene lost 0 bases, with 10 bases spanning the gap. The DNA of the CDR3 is TGTGCCAGCAGCACCCACAGGGTGAACACTGAAGCTTTCTTT. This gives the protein CASSTHRVNTEAFF.

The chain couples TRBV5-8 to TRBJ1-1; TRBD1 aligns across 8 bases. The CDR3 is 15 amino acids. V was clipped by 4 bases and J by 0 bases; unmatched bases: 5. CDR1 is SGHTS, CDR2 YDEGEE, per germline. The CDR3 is CASSGGDRMNTEAFF. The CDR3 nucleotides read TGTGCCAGCAGCGGGGGGGACAGGATGAACACTGAAGCTTTCTTT.

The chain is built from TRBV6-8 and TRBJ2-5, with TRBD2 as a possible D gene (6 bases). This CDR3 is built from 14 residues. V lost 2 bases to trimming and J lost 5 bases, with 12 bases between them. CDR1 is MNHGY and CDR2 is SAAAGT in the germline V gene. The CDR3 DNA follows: TGTGCCAGCAGTTACGGTAAGGGGAGGGAGACCCAGTACTTC. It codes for CASSYGKGRETQYF.

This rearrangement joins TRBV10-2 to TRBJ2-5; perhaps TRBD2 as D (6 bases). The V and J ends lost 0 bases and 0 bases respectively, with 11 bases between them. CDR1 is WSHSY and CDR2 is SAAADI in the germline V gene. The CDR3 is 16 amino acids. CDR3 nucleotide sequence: TGCGCCAGCAGTGAGTCAGGAGGGACCTACCAAGAGACCCAGTACTTC. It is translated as CASSESGGTYQETQYF.

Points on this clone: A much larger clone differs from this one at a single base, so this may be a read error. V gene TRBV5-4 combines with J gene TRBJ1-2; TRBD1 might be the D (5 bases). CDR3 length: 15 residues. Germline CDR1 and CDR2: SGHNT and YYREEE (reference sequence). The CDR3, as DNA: TGTGCCAGCAGACCAGGGTTTGTTGGTAACTATGACTACACCTTC. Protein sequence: CASRPGFVGNYDYTF.

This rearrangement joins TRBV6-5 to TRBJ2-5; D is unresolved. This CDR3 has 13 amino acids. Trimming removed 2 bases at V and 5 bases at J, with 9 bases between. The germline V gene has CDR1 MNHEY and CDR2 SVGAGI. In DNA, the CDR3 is TGTGCCAGCAGTTACCGCGGTGGGGAGACCCAGTACTTC. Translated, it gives CASSYRGGETQYF.

In DNA, the CDR3 is TGTGCCAGCAGCGAAGGGACTTATAATTCACCCCTCCACTTT. Translated: CASSEGTYNSPLHF. The chain recombines TRBV7-9 with TRBJ1-6; D perhaps matches TRBD1 (5 bases). Trimming took 5 bases from V and 4 from J, leaving 9 bases between them. The CDR3 consists of 14 residues. Germline V CDR1 and CDR2: SEHNR, FQNEAQ (reference sequence).

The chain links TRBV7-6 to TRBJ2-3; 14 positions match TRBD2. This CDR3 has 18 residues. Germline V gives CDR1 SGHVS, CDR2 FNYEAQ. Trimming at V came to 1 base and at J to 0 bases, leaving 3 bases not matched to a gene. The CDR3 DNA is TGTGCCAGCAGCTTAGAAGGGACTAGCGGGGGCAGCACAGATACGCAGTATTTT. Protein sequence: CASSLEGTSGGSTDTQYF.

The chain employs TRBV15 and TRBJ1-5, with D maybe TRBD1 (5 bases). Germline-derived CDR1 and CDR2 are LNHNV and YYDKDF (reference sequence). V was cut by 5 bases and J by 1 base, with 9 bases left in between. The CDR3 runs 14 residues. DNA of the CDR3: TGTGCCACCAGCTCTCGGGGGAGCAATCAGCCCCAGCATTTT. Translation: CATSSRGSNQPQHF.

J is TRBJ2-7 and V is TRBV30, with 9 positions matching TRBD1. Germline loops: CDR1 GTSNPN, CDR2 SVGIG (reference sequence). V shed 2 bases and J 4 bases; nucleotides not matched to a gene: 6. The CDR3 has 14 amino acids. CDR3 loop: CAWSNTGGWYEQYF. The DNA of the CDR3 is TGTGCCTGGAGTAATACAGGGGGCTGGTACGAGCAGTACTTC. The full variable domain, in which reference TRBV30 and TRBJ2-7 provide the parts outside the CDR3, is SQTIHQWPATLVQPVGSPLSLECTVEGTSNPNLYWYRQAAGRGLQLLFYSVGIGQISSEVPQNLSASRPQDRQFILSSKKLLLSDSGFYLCAWSNTGGWYEQYFGPGTRLTVT.

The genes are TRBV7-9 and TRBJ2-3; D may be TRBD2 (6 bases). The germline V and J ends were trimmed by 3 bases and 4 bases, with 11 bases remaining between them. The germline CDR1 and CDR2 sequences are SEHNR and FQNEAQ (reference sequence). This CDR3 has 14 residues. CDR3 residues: CASSFSREADTQYF. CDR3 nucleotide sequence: TGTGCCAGCAGCTTTTCCAGGGAGGCAGATACGCAGTATTTT. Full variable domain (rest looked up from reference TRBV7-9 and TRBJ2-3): DTGVSQNPRHKITKRGQNVTFRCDPISEHNRLYWYRQTLGQGPEFLTYFQNEAQLEKSRLLSDRFSAERPKGSFSTLEIQRTEQGDSAMYLCASSFSREADTQYFGPGTRLTVL.